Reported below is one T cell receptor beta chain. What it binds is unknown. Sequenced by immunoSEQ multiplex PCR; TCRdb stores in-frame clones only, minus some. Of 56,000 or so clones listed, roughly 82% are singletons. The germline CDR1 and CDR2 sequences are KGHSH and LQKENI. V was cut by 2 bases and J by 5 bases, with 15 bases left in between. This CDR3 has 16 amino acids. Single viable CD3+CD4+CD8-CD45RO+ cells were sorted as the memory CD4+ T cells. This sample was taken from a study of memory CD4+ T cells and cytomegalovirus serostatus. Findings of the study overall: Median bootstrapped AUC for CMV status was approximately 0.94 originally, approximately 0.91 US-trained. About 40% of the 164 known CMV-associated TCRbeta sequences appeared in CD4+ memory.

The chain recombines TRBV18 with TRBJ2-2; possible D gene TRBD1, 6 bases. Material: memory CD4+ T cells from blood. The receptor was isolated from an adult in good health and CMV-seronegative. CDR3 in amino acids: CASSPSRQVTTGELFF. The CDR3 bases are TGTGCCAGCTCACCATCCAGACAGGTGACAACCGGGGAGCTGTTTTTT.